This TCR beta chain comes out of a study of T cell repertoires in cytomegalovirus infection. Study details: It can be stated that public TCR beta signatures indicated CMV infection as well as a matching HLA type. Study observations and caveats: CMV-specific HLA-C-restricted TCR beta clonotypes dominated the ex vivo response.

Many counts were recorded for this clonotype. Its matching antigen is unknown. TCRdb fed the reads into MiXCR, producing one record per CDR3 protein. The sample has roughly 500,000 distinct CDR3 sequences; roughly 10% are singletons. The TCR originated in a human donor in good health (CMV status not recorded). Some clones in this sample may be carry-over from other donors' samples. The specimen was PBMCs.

The CDR3 sequence is CASSLTPGAREQYF. The CDR3 DNA is TGTGCCAGCAGCTTGACCCCGGGGGCGCGCGAGCAGTACTTC. The chain has TRBV7-2 and TRBJ2-7, with D perhaps assigned TRBD1 or TRBD2 (6 bases each). Looked up from germline, CDR1 is SGHTA and CDR2 is FQGNSA. V lost 3 bases, J lost 6 bases, and 15 bases lay in between. CDR3 length: 14 residues. Filled out from reference TRBV7-2 and TRBJ2-7, the complete variable domain reads GAGVSQSPSNKVTEKGKDVELRCDPISGHTALYWYRQSLGQGLEFLIYFQGNSAPDKSGLPSDRFSAERTGGSVSTLTIQRTQQEDSAVYLCASSLTPGAREQYFGPGTRLTVT.